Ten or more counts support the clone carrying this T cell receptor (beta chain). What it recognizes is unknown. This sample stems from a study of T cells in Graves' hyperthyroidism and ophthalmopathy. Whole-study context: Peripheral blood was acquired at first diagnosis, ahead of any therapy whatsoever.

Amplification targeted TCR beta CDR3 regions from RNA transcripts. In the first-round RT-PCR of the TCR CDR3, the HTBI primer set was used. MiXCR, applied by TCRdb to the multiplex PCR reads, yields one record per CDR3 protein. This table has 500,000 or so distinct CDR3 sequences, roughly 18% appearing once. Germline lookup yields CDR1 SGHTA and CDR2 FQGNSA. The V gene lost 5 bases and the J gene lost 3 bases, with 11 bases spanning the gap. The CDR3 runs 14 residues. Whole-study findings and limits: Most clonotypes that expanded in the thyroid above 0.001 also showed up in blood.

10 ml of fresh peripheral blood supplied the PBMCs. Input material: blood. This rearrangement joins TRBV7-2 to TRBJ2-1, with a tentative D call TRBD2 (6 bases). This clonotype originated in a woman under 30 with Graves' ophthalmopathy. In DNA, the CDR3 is TGTGCCAGCAGCCCACTCGGGAGCTACAATGAGCAGTTCTTC. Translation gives CASSPLGSYNEQFF.